This T cell receptor (beta chain) appears in the sequencing data of a study of cytomegalovirus exposure and HLA in healthy donors. Study-wide findings and caveats: Presence/absence comparisons presumed near-even sequencing depth among donors. V- and J-gene trimming of TCR beta was linked (in a later analysis) to a missense DCLRE1C variant. Some V segments (TRBV6-2 and TRBV6-3 among them) were excluded as indistinguishable.

Germline CDR1 reads MDHEN; CDR2 reads SYDVKM. Deletions cut 5 bases from V and 4 bases from J, with 14 bases between. This CDR3 comprises 14 residues. PCR was performed using 60 Vbeta and 13 Jbeta primers. Profiling relied on immunoSEQ multiplex PCR, and the TCRdb table lists in-frame clones only, not all of them. The data contain about 120,000 clones, about 83% of them singletons. Points on this clone: Its antigen remains unidentified.

This rearrangement joins TRBV28 to TRBJ1-2, with D unresolved. The sequence derives from a female donor in good health and CMV-seronegative. Material for sequencing was PBMCs. CDR3 protein: CASSPPTMSYGYTF. CDR3 bases: TGTGCCAGCAGTCCTCCAACAATGTCCTATGGCTACACCTTC.